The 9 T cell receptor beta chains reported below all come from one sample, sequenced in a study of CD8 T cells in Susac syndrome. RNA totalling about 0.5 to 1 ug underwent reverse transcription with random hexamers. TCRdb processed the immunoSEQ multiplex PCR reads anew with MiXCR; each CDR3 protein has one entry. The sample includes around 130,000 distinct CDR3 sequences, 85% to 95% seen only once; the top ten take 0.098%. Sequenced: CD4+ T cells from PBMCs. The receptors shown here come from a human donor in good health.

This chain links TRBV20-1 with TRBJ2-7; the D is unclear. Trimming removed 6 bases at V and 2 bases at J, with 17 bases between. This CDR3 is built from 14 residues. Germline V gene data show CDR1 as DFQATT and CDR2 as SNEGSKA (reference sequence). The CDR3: CSATVPSGPYEQYF. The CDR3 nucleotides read TGCAGTGCCACAGTCCCTTCGGGCCCCTACGAGCAGTACTTC.

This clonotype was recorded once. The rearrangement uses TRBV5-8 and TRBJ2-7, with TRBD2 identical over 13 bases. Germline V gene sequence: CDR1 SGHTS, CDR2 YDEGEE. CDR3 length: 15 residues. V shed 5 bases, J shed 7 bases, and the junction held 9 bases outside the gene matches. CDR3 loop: CASSKRLAGGWEQYF. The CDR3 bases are TGTGCCAGCAGTAAGCGACTAGCGGGAGGCTGGGAGCAGTACTTC.

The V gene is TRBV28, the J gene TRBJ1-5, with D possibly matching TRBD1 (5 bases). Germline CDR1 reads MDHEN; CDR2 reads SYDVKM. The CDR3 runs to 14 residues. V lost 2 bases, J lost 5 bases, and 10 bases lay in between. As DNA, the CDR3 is TGTGCCAGCAGTTTAAGCCTAGGGGATCAGCCCCAGCATTTT. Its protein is CASSLSLGDQPQHF.

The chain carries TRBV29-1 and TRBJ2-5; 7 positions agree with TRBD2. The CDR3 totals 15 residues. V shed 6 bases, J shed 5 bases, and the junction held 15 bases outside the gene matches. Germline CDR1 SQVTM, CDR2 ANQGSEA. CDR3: CSVAPSAGAGETQYF. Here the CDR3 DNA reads TGCAGCGTCGCCCCGTCGGCGGGAGCAGGGGAGACCCAGTACTTC.

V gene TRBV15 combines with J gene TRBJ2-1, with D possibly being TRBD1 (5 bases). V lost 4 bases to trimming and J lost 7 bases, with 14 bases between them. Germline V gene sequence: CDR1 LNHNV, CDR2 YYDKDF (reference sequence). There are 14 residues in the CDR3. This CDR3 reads CATSKDTERNEQFF. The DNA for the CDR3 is TGTGCCACCAGCAAGGACACGGAACGGAATGAGCAGTTCTTC.

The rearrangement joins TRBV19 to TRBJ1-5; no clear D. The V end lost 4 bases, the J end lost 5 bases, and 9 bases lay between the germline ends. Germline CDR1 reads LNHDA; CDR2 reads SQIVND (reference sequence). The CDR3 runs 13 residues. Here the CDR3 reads CASSTGEYQPQHF. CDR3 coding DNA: TGTGCCAGTAGTACCGGGGAATATCAGCCCCAGCATTTT.

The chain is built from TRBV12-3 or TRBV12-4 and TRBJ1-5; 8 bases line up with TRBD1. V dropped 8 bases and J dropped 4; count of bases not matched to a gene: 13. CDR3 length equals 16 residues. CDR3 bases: TGTGCCAGCGTGGGCCAGGGGGCGGTTGGAAATCAGCCCCAGCATTTT. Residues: CASVGQGAVGNQPQHF.

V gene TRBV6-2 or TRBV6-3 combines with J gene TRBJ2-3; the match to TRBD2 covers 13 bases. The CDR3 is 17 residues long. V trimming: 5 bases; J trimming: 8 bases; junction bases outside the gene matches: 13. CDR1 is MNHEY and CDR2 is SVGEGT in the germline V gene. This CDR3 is CASSRPTSGRTPGTQYF. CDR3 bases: TGTGCCAGCAGTCGCCCGACTAGCGGGAGGACCCCCGGTACGCAGTATTTT.

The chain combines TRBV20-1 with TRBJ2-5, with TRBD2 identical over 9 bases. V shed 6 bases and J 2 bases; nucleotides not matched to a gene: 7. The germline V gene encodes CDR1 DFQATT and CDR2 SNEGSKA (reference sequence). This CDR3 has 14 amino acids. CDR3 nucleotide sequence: TGCAGTGCCCCGCTGACTAGCGGTCAAGAGACCCAGTACTTC. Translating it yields CSAPLTSGQETQYF.